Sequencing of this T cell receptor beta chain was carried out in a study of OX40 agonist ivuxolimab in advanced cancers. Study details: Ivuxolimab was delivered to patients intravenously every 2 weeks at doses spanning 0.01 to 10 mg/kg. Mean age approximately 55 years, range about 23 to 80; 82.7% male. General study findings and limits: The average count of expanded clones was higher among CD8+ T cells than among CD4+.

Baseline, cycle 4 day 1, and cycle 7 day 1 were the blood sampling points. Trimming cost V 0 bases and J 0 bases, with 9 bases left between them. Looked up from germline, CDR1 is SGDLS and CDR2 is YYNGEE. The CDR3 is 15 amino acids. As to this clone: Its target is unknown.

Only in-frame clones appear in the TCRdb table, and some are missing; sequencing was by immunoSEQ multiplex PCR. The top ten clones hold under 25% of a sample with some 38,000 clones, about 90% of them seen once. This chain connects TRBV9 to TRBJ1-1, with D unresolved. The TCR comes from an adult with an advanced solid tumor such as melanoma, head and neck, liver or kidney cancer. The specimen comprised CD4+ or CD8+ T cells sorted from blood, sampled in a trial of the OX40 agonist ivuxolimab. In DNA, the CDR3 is TGTGCCAGCAGCGTAGCGCAGGAGTTGAACACTGAAGCTTTCTTT. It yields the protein CASSVAQELNTEAFF.